This T cell receptor (beta chain) comes out of a study of blood T cells in healthy people across ages. Combining a sample-barcoded 5' primer with a J-beta primer mix, a second PCR ran for roughly 7 to 12 cycles. Paired-end reads containing CDR3 totaled no fewer than 3 million for each sample. TCRdb re-derived calls from the 5' RACE reads in MiXCR, one entry per CDR3 protein. Of 1,800,000 or so distinct CDR3 sequences in the sample, around 40% were seen once. Trimming left V 6 bases short and J 8 bases short, with 16 bases between. The germline gives CDR1 MNHNS, CDR2 SASEGT. The CDR3 covers 13 residues. This clonotype was seen only a few times.

Sequenced: blood. This rearrangement joins TRBV6-1 to TRBJ1-2; D gene uncertain. The TCR sequence derives from a human donor in good health. The CDR3 DNA reads as TGTGCCAGCAGCGGGATCCGATTCGGGGGCTACACCTTC. This gives the protein CASSGIRFGGYTF.